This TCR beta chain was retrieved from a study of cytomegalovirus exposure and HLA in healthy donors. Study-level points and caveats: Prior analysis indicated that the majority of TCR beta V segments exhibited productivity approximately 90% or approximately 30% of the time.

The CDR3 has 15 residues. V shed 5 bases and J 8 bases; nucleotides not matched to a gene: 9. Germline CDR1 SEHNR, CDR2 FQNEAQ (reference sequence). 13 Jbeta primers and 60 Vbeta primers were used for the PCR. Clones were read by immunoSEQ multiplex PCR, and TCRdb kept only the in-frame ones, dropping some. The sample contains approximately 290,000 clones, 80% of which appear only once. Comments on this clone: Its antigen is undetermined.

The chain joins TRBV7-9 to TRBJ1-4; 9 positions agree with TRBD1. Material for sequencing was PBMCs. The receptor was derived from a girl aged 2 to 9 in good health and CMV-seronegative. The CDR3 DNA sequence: TGTGCCAGCAGCGAAATAGGGACAGGGTTAGAAAAACTGTTTTTT. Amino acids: CASSEIGTGLEKLFF.